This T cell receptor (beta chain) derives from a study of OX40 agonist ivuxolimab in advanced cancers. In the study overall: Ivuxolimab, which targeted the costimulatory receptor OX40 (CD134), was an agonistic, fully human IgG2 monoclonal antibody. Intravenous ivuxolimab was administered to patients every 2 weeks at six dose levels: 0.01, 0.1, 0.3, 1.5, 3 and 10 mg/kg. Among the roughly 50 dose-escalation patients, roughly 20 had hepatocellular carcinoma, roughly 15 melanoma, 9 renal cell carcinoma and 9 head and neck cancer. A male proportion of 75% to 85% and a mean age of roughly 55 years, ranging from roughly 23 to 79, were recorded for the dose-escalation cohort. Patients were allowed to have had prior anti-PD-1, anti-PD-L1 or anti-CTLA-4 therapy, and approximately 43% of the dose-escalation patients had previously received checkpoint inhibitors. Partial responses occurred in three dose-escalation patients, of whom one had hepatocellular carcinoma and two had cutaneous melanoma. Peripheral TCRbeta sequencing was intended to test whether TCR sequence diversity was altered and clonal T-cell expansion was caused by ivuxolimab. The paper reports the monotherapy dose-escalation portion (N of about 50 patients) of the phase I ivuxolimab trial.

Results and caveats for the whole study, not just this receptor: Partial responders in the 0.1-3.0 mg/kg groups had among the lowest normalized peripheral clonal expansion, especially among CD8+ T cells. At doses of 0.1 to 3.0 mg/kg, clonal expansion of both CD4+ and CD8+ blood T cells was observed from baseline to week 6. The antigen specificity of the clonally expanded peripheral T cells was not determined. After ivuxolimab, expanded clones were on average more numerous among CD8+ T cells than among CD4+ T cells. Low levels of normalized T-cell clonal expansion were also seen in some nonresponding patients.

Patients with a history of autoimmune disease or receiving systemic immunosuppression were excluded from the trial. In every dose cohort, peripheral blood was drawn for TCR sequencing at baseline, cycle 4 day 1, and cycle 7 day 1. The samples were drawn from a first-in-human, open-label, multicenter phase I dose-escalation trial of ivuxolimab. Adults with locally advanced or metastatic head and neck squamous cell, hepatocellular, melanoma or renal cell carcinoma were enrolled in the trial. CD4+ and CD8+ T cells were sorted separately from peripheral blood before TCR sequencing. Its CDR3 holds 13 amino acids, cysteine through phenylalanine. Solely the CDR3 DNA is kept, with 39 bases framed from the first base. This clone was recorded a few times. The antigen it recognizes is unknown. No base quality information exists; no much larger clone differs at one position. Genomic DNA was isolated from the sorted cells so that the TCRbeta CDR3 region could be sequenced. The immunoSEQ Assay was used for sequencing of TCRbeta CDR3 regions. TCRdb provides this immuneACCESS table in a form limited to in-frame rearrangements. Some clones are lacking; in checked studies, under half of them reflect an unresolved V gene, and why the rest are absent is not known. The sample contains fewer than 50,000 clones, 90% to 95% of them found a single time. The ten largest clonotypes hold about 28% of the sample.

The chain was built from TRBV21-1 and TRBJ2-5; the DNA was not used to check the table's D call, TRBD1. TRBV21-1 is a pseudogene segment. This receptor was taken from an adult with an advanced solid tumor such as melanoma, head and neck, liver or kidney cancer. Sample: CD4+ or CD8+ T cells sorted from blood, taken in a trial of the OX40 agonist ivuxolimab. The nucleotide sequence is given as TGTGCCAGCAGCAAAGGGACACAAGAGACCCAGTACTTC. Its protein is CASSKGTQETQYF.